The rows below give T cell receptor beta chains drawn from one sample of a study of shared clonotypes between healthy human individuals. Measured with immunoSEQ multiplex PCR; TCRdb has only the in-frame clones, and not every one. The sample consists of approximately 2.5 million clones, around nine tenths of them appearing once. The material sequenced was naive CD4+ T cells sorted from blood. The receptors shown here come from a man between 18 and 35 years old in good health. The CDR3 runs from the conserved cysteine through the conserved F or W. A D gene is named only where the DNA matches it firmly. The size entry is marked missing in some rows and otherwise reads once, few, many or a size class.

once	TRBV13	TRBJ1-6	.	CASSLEGVSPLHF	TGTGCCAGCAGCTTAGAAGGGGTCTCACCCCTCCACTTT
.	TRBV5-5	TRBJ1-6	.	CASSLMGMGSSPLHF	TGTGCCAGCAGTTTGATGGGGATGGGGAGTTCACCCCTCCACTTT
.	TRBV7-9	TRBJ1-6	.	CASSSGDLGGSPLHF	TGTGCCAGCAGCTCGGGGGATCTCGGTGGCTCACCCCTCCACTTT
.	TRBV7-2	TRBJ2-1	.	CASSLSGSSYNEQFF	TGTGCCAGCAGCCTAAGCGGGTCCTCCTACAATGAGCAGTTCTTC
.	TRBV9	TRBJ2-3	.	CASSGDSPYTDTQYF	TGTGCCAGCAGCGGGGACTCCCCATACACAGATACGCAGTATTTT
.	TRBV6-1	TRBJ2-3	TRBD2	CASSEGVGGASDTQYF	TGTGCCAGCAGTGAAGGTGTCGGGGGGGCCTCAGATACGCAGTATTTT
.	TRBV30	TRBJ1-1	.	CAWSGSLNTEAFF	TGTGCCTGGAGTGGCAGCCTAAACACTGAAGCTTTCTTT
.	TRBV6-6	TRBJ2-7	TRBD2	CASSYTGGGEAKQYF	TGTGCCAGCAGTTATACGGGAGGGGGGGAAGCCAAGCAGTACTTC
once	TRBV10-2	TRBJ1-1	.	CATRGGVATEAFF	TGCGCCACCAGGGGCGGGGTAGCCACTGAAGCTTTCTTT
.	TRBV18	TRBJ2-7	TRBD1	CASSRVTGSGVEQYF	TGTGCCAGCTCACGAGTGACAGGGTCTGGGGTCGAGCAGTACTTC
.	TRBV27	TRBJ2-1	TRBD2	CASRTSGRGNEQFF	TGTGCCAGCCGAACTAGCGGGAGGGGCAATGAGCAGTTCTTC
once	TRBV20-1	TRBJ1-1	.	CSAIDGTEAFF	TGCAGTGCTATCGACGGCACTGAAGCTTTCTTT
.	TRBV4-3	TRBJ1-5	.	CASSQDPAGSYNQPQHF	TGCGCCAGCAGCCAAGACCCGGCGGGCAGTTACAATCAGCCCCAGCATTTT
.	TRBV10-3	TRBJ2-1	.	CAITRTDRYNEQFF	TGTGCCATCACCAGGACGGATCGTTACAATGAGCAGTTCTTC
.	TRBV25-1	TRBJ2-2	.	CASSNSGNTGELFF	TGTGCCAGCTCAAACTCAGGGAACACCGGGGAGCTGTTTTTT
.	TRBV30	TRBJ1-3	TRBD1	CAWSARQGAYTIYF	TGTGCCTGGAGTGCCCGACAGGGGGCCTACACCATATATTTT
.	TRBV4-1	TRBJ2-3	.	CASSQRDFTDTQYF	TGCGCCAGCAGCCAACGGGACTTCACAGATACGCAGTATTTT
.	TRBV7-2	TRBJ2-7	.	CASSLRGRVEQYF	TGTGCCAGCAGCTTACGAGGGAGAGTCGAGCAGTACTTC
.	TRBV19	TRBJ1-1	TRBD1	CASSVRGPSGTEAFF	TGTGCCAGCTCGGTGAGGGGGCCTTCGGGCACTGAAGCTTTCTTT
.	TRBV9	TRBJ1-2	.	CASSTSSAGYTF	TGTGCCAGCAGCACTAGTTCCGCCGGCTACACCTTC
.	TRBV20-1	TRBJ1-1	.	CSALGETEAFF	TGCAGTGCTTTGGGGGAGACTGAAGCTTTCTTT
.	TRBV10-3	TRBJ2-2	TRBD2	CAIKGLAGVGTGELFF	TGTGCCATCAAAGGACTAGCGGGAGTTGGCACCGGGGAGCTGTTTTTT
.	TRBV6-1	TRBJ2-1	.	CASRGTHNEQFF	TGTGCCAGCAGGGGGACTCACAATGAGCAGTTCTTC
.	TRBV6-6	TRBJ2-7	.	CASRRLRGGYEQYF	TGTGCCAGCAGAAGGCTCCGAGGGGGCTACGAGCAGTACTTC
.	TRBV5-5	TRBJ1-3	.	CASSLGDNAGNTIYF	TGTGCCAGCAGCCTCGGGGACAATGCGGGAAACACCATATATTTT
.	TRBV18	TRBJ2-3	.	CASSLPGGTDTQYF	TGTGCCAGCTCACTTCCAGGGGGCACAGATACGCAGTATTTT
.	TRBV7-9	TRBJ2-2	.	CASSLGDTKVEGELFF	TGTGCCAGCAGCCTAGGGGACACGAAGGTCGAGGGGGAGCTGTTTTTT
.	TRBV11-2	TRBJ2-7	.	CASSLDKTPYEQYF	TGTGCCAGCAGCTTAGATAAGACCCCTTACGAGCAGTACTTC
.	TRBV5-8	TRBJ1-5	.	CASSLRGGGQPQHF	TGTGCCAGCAGCTTGCGCGGAGGGGGGCAGCCCCAGCATTTT
.	TRBV7-6	TRBJ2-3	TRBD1	CASSGDRGGGTDTQYF	TGTGCCAGCAGCGGGGACAGGGGAGGGGGCACAGATACGCAGTATTTT
.	TRBV5-1	TRBJ2-3	.	CASSWDSDTQYF	TGCGCCAGCAGCTGGGACTCAGATACGCAGTATTTT
.	TRBV30	TRBJ1-1	.	CAWRAKSGSTEAFF	TGTGCCTGGAGGGCAAAGAGTGGTAGCACTGAAGCTTTCTTT
few	TRBV15	TRBJ2-1	.	CATSRDFEQFF	TGTGCCACCAGCAGAGATTTTGAGCAGTTCTTC
.	TRBV7-2	TRBJ2-3	TRBD2	CASSTSGRAADTQYF	TGTGCCAGCAGCACTAGCGGGAGGGCTGCAGATACGCAGTATTTT
.	TRBV19	TRBJ2-5	.	CASSIPPGVQYF	TGTGCCAGTAGTATACCCCCCGGGGTCCAGTACTTC
.	TRBV19	TRBJ2-7	TRBD1	CASSMPTGGINEQYF	TGTGCCAGTAGTATGCCGACAGGGGGAATCAACGAGCAGTACTTC
few	TRBV5-6	TRBJ1-1	.	CASSIGGTEAFF	TGTGCCAGCAGCATAGGGGGCACTGAAGCTTTCTTT
.	TRBV7-2	TRBJ1-5	.	CASSPRGGNSNQPQHF	TGTGCCAGCAGCCCGAGGGGGGGGAATAGCAATCAGCCCCAGCATTTT
.	TRBV19	TRBJ2-7	.	CASSTTGTGLYEQYF	TGTGCCAGTAGTACGACCGGGACTGGTCTCTACGAGCAGTACTTC
.	TRBV7-9	TRBJ2-7	.	CASSSLSSSYEQYF	TGTGCCAGCAGCTCTTTGTCAAGCTCCTACGAGCAGTACTTC
.	TRBV6-6	TRBJ2-1	.	CASSSFGPTPAEQFF	TGTGCCAGCAGTTCCTTCGGGCCTACCCCGGCTGAGCAGTTCTTC
.	TRBV28	TRBJ2-3	.	CASSLGLPDTQYF	TGTGCCAGCAGTTTAGGTTTACCAGATACGCAGTATTTT
.	TRBV7-8	TRBJ2-7	.	CASSLGPPSYEQYF	TGTGCCAGCAGCTTAGGACCTCCTTCCTACGAGCAGTACTTC
few	TRBV27	TRBJ2-6	.	CASSTSGANVLTF	TGTGCCAGCAGCACCTCTGGGGCCAACGTCCTGACTTTC
.	TRBV30	TRBJ1-2	.	CAWSPPRDLPGYTF	TGTGCCTGGAGCCCTCCCCGGGACCTCCCTGGCTACACCTTC
.	TRBV11-3	TRBJ1-6	TRBD1	CASSLQGDNSPLHF	TGTGCCAGCAGCTTACAGGGGGATAATTCACCCCTCCACTTT
.	TRBV28	TRBJ1-2	.	CASSLRTSYYGYTF	TGTGCCAGCAGTTTACGAACATCCTACTATGGCTACACCTTC
.	TRBV5-4	TRBJ1-2	.	CASSAEALQGNYGYTF	TGTGCCAGCAGCGCCGAAGCGTTACAGGGTAACTATGGCTACACCTTC
.	TRBV6-5	TRBJ1-4	.	CASSRGTAMKELFF	TGTGCCAGCAGTCGGGGGACTGCAATGAAGGAACTGTTTTTT
.	TRBV6-5	TRBJ2-1	.	CASRASGDNEQFF	TGTGCCAGCAGGGCGAGTGGGGACAATGAGCAGTTCTTC
.	TRBV25-1	TRBJ2-3	.	CASTIATLPISTDTQYF	TGTGCCAGCACCATAGCGACGCTCCCTATTAGCACAGATACGCAGTATTTT
.	TRBV7-2	TRBJ2-7	TRBD2	CASRTGLAPYEQYF	TGTGCCAGCAGAACGGGACTAGCTCCCTACGAGCAGTACTTC
.	TRBV11-2	TRBJ1-1	.	CASSPLGEKRRTEAFF	TGTGCCAGCAGCCCTCTGGGTGAGAAGAGAAGGACTGAAGCTTTCTTT
once	TRBV2	TRBJ2-1	.	CASSERPPGNEQFF	TGTGCCAGCAGTGAACGCCCGCCAGGCAATGAGCAGTTCTTC
.	TRBV7-9	TRBJ2-7	.	CASSLMGSISYEQYF	TGTGCCAGCAGCTTAATGGGCAGTATTTCCTACGAGCAGTACTTC
.	TRBV7-9	TRBJ2-3	.	CASSLSSSTDTQYF	TGTGCCAGCAGCTTATCCAGCAGCACAGATACGCAGTATTTT
.	TRBV5-6	TRBJ1-5	.	CASSLGGRDQPQHF	TGTGCCAGCAGCTTGGGGGGGCGAGACCAGCCCCAGCATTTT